This TCR beta chain was observed in a study of cytomegalovirus exposure and HLA in healthy donors. CDR1 is LGHNT and CDR2 is FRNRAP in the germline V gene. The CDR3 runs 16 residues. J gave up 6 bases and V 7 bases, and 15 bases lay outside the gene matches. Details on this clone: Antigen specificity is unknown.

Whole-study findings and limits: What a later analysis reportedly showed was that an Asian-associated ancestry cluster had fewer N-insertions than the approximately 720-donor mean. In an earlier analysis, most TCR beta V segments were productive about 90% or about 30% of the time. The investigators catalogued 164 TCR beta chains as cytomegalovirus-associated.

Likely unrecorded immune exposures existed in these nominally healthy donors. PCR amplification relied on 60 Vbeta primers (plus 13 Jbeta primers). TCRdb keeps only in-frame clones here, not all; method: immunoSEQ multiplex PCR. The profile shows about 94,000 clones, approximately 72% of them singletons. This chain uses TRBV12-5 with TRBJ1-5, with 7 bases lining up with TRBD1. The clonotype was recovered from a man aged 40-49 years in good health and CMV-seropositive. The sequenced sample consisted of PBMCs. CDR3 loop: CASVLTLDRDAQPQHF. CDR3 DNA sequence: TGTGCTAGTGTCCTTACCCTCGACAGGGACGCTCAGCCCCAGCATTTT.